Sequencing of this TCR beta chain was carried out in a study of blood T cell repertoires in COVID-19. About the research overall: PBMCs, B-cell-depleted T cells, or T cells were the source of the cDNA or gDNA that made up the material.

Repertoires were generated with immunoSEQ multiplex PCR, while TCRdb's copy carries only in-frame clones and drops some. The sample lists a few hundred thousand clones, more than 70% occurring once. Participants were aged about 18 to 100 years, lived in about two dozen US areas, and enrolled virtually. The recovered donors of Cohort 3 showed two negative PCRs, clearance, or symptom resolution. Sequencing used PBMCs or T cells enriched from blood (not recorded which). This receptor was obtained from a man in his thirties or forties who had recovered from COVID-19.

CDR3 in amino acids: CAWSRGGAGNTIYF. CDR3 coding DNA: TGTGCCTGGAGTCGGGGGGGTGCTGGAAACACCATATATTTT. The chain carries TRBV30 and TRBJ1-3, with a possible D match to TRBD1 (5 bases). V was trimmed by 2 bases and J by 2 bases, leaving 10 bases between them. CDR3 length equals 14 residues. Germline CDR1 is GTSNPN and CDR2 is SVGIG (reference sequence).